This TCR beta chain stems from a study of T cell responses to AZD1222 COVID-19 vaccine. The CDR3 is 16 residues long. The V gene's germline CDR1 is MNHEY and CDR2 SVGEGT. With 3 bases clipped from V and 4 bases from J, the junction kept 8 bases outside the gene matches. Clones were sequenced by immunoSEQ multiplex PCR, and TCRdb holds only the in-frame ones, with some missing. The sample holds nearly 110,000 clones, around 90% seen once. The chain couples TRBV6-2 or TRBV6-3 to TRBJ2-3, with 9 positions matching TRBD1. The clonotype comes from an adult in good health. Sequencing was performed on peripheral blood, taken on day 0 of AZD1222 vaccination. The CDR3 sequence: CASSYRDRESSDTQYF. The CDR3 nucleotides are TGTGCCAGCAGTTATAGGGACAGGGAGTCTTCAGATACGCAGTATTTT.